Ten or more counts support the clone carrying this T cell receptor beta chain. The antigen is unknown. The source of the sample is a study of identical twins. Study-wide results and limits: The authors drew conclusions from cross-sectional statistical analysis rather than following the same donors. Out-of-frame beta chain sequences displayed weaker excess sharing between twins. In cord blood, abundant beta clonotypes had fewer insertions; memory showed no trend.

Each CDR3 protein gets one entry after TCRdb re-called the 5' RACE reads with MiXCR. The sample lists hundreds of thousands of distinct CDR3 sequences, 5.5% to 6.5% occurring once. The receptor's source is a man aged 18 to 30 in good health. Sequencing was carried out using naive T cells sorted from blood.

The CDR3 loop is CASSLTGPFLNTGELFF. CDR3 sequence (DNA): TGTGCCAGCAGTTTAACCGGACCATTCTTGAACACCGGGGAGCTGTTTTTT. The V gene is TRBV12-3 or TRBV12-4, the J gene TRBJ2-2; no reliable D call. V lost 2 bases and J 1 base, leaving 14 bases between the germline ends. CDR3 length equals 17 residues.